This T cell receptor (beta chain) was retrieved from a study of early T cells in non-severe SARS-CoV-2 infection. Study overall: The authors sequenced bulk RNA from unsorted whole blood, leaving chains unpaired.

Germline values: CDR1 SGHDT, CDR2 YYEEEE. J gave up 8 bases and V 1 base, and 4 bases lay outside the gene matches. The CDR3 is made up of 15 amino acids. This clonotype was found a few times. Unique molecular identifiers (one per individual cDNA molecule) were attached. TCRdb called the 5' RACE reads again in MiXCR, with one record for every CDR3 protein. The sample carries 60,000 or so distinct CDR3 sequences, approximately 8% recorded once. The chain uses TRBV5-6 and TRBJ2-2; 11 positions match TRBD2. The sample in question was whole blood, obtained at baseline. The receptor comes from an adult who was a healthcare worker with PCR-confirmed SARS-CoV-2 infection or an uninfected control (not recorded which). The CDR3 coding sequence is TGTGCCAGCAGCTTGACTAGCGGGAGTCCGGGGGAGCTGTTTTTT. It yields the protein CASSLTSGSPGELFF.